A selection of T cell receptor beta chains follows, all from one sample in a study of shared clonotypes between healthy human individuals. The method was immunoSEQ multiplex PCR; TCRdb's version includes in-frame clones alone and lacks a portion of them. The table records approximately 2.4 million clones, about 94% of them present only once. Sequenced material: naive CD4+ T cells sorted from blood. The receptor set was obtained from a man aged 18 to 30 in good health. Each CDR3 is given with its conserved first and last residue. Fields, in order: J gene, D gene, clone size, V gene, CDR3 protein, CDR3 DNA. D genes are given only for firm matches. Not all rows give a size; the values are once, few, many and, for expanded clones, a class.

TRBJ1-4	.	.	TRBV5-1	CASSLGALPGANEKLFF	TGCGCCAGCAGCTTGGGGGCCTTGCCCGGGGCTAATGAAAAACTGTTTTTT
TRBJ1-2	.	.	TRBV28	CASSLLYLRLDGYTF	TGTGCCAGCAGTTTATTGTATCTACGTCTGGATGGCTACACCTTC
TRBJ2-7	.	.	TRBV6-1	CATRPHNSYEQYF	TGTGCCACCCGACCGCACAACTCCTACGAGCAGTACTTC
TRBJ1-4	.	.	TRBV18	CASSPARTNEKLFF	TGTGCCAGCTCACCGGCCAGGACTAATGAAAAACTGTTTTTT
TRBJ2-5	.	once	TRBV7-9	CASSQPPGPQYF	TGTGCCAGCAGCCAACCCCCCGGCCCCCAGTACTTC
TRBJ1-6	TRBD1	.	TRBV5-6	CASRGRTGYDSPLHF	TGTGCCAGCAGAGGCAGGACAGGGTATGATTCACCCCTCCACTTT
TRBJ2-6	TRBD1	.	TRBV5-1	CASSSSRDRVGANVLTF	TGCGCCAGCAGCTCGTCCCGGGACAGGGTTGGGGCCAACGTCCTGACTTTC
TRBJ1-2	.	.	TRBV9	CASSALGYGYTF	TGTGCCAGCAGCGCCCTGGGGTATGGCTACACCTTC
TRBJ2-7	TRBD2	.	TRBV6-5	CASSYFSSGAYEQYF	TGTGCCAGCAGTTACTTTTCTAGCGGCGCCTACGAGCAGTACTTC
TRBJ1-6	.	.	TRBV11-3	CASSLHRDSPLHF	TGTGCCAGCAGCCTCCACAGGGATTCACCCCTCCACTTT
TRBJ2-7	TRBD1	.	TRBV27	CASSLSGGGYEQYF	TGTGCCAGCAGTTTATCAGGGGGCGGCTACGAGCAGTACTTC
TRBJ2-6	TRBD1	once	TRBV7-9	CASSLTGSGANVLTF	TGTGCCAGCAGCTTGACAGGGTCCGGGGCCAACGTCCTGACTTTC
TRBJ2-1	TRBD2	.	TRBV7-9	CASSLDSGRWQTYNEQFF	TGTGCCAGCAGCTTAGATAGCGGGAGGTGGCAGACATACAATGAGCAGTTCTTC
TRBJ1-1	.	.	TRBV2	CASSDRGALNTEAFF	TGTGCCAGCAGTGATAGAGGGGCGTTGAACACTGAAGCTTTCTTT
TRBJ1-3	.	once	TRBV9	CASSPEGTPGNTIYF	TGTGCCAGCAGCCCCGAAGGGACGCCTGGAAACACCATATATTTT
TRBJ2-3	TRBD2	.	TRBV5-5	CASSLGGLAGTDTQYF	TGTGCCAGCAGCTTGGGTGGACTAGCGGGCACAGATACGCAGTATTTT
TRBJ2-5	.	.	TRBV5-4	CASSLTSSVQETQYF	TGTGCCAGCAGCTTGACCTCTAGCGTCCAAGAGACCCAGTACTTC
TRBJ1-2	.	.	TRBV25-1	CASSGEIRRGYTF	TGTGCCAGCAGTGGAGAAATCCGTCGAGGCTACACCTTC
TRBJ1-2	.	.	TRBV27	CASSLRDGRGYTF	TGTGCCAGCAGTTTAAGGGACGGGAGAGGCTACACCTTC
TRBJ2-7	TRBD2	.	TRBV29-1	CSVSAGAPYEQYF	TGCAGCGTTTCAGCGGGAGCCCCCTACGAGCAGTACTTC
TRBJ2-5	TRBD2	.	TRBV4-1	CASSQEPSGAVGETQYF	TGCGCCAGCAGCCAAGAGCCTAGCGGGGCCGTGGGAGAGACCCAGTACTTC
TRBJ2-5	.	.	TRBV5-1	CASSVSLDGTQYF	TGCGCCAGCAGCGTGTCCCTGGACGGGACCCAGTACTTC
TRBJ2-7	TRBD2	.	TRBV10-2	CASSSSGGVGGEQYF	TGCGCCAGCTCTTCTAGCGGGGGGGTTGGTGGGGAGCAGTACTTC
TRBJ2-7	TRBD1	.	TRBV11-2	CASSSTGVGHYEQYF	TGTGCCAGCAGCTCGACAGGGGTAGGCCACTACGAGCAGTACTTC
TRBJ2-7	TRBD1	.	TRBV5-4	CASSLAGTGTYEQYF	TGTGCCAGCAGCCTAGCCGGGACAGGAACCTACGAGCAGTACTTC
TRBJ2-5	.	.	TRBV27	CASRRDTQETQYF	TGTGCCAGCAGACGGGACACCCAAGAGACCCAGTACTTC
TRBJ2-2	.	.	TRBV28	CASGTGGTGELFF	TGTGCCAGCGGAACAGGAGGCACCGGGGAGCTGTTTTTT
TRBJ1-2	TRBD1	once	TRBV27	CASSLVGGQGGLRGYTF	TGTGCCAGCAGTTTAGTTGGGGGACAGGGGGGTTTAAGAGGCTACACCTTC
TRBJ2-7	.	.	TRBV25-1	CASTGDSYEQYF	TGTGCCAGCACCGGGGACTCCTACGAGCAGTACTTC
TRBJ1-5	.	.	TRBV6-1	CAVLVNRVSRQPQHF	TGTGCCGTCTTAGTAAACAGGGTCTCGCGGCAGCCCCAGCATTTT
TRBJ2-7	.	.	TRBV7-9	CASTLRSEQYF	TGTGCCAGCACCCTTCGTAGCGAGCAGTACTTC
TRBJ2-7	TRBD1	.	TRBV27	CASSIAGTGPYEQYF	TGTGCCAGCAGTATAGCCGGGACAGGGCCCTACGAGCAGTACTTC
TRBJ2-7	.	.	TRBV19	CASANRSSYEQYF	TGTGCCAGTGCGAACCGGAGCTCCTACGAGCAGTACTTC
TRBJ1-1	.	.	TRBV6-1	CASSEGLGMNTEAFF	TGTGCCAGCAGTGAAGGCCTGGGGATGAACACTGAAGCTTTCTTT
TRBJ2-7	.	.	TRBV6-5	CASSYSGDRGLYEQYF	TGTGCCAGCAGTTACTCGGGCGACAGGGGACTATACGAGCAGTACTTC
TRBJ1-6	TRBD1	.	TRBV19	CASSRTGNSPLHF	TGTGCCAGTAGTAGGACAGGTAATTCACCCCTCCACTTT
TRBJ1-2	.	.	TRBV30	CAWKFPGVRGYTF	TGTGCCTGGAAATTCCCTGGGGTTAGAGGCTACACCTTC
TRBJ2-6	.	.	TRBV28	CASTAGGANVLTF	TGTGCCAGCACCGCCGGGGGGGCCAACGTCCTGACTTTC
TRBJ2-7	.	once	TRBV7-9	CASSLDREKYF	TGTGCCAGCAGCTTAGACCGGGAGAAGTACTTC
TRBJ2-3	TRBD2	once	TRBV7-9	CASSSGTSGRAALNTQYF	TGTGCCAGCAGCTCCGGGACTAGCGGGAGGGCCGCTCTGAATACGCAGTATTTT